Following are 20 T cell receptor beta chains from one sample sequenced in a study of shared clonotypes between healthy human individuals. Libraries were prepared by immunoSEQ multiplex PCR; TCRdb keeps only in-frame clonotypes and omits some of them. The sample contains about 2 million clones, approximately 95% of which appear only once. CD45RO-negative, CCR7-positively selected cells formed the naive CD8 fraction, excluding terminally differentiated effector memory CD45RA+ cells. Sequenced sample: naive CD8+ T cells sorted from blood. These receptors all stem from a man between 18 and 29 years old in good health.

V gene TRBV19 combines with J gene TRBJ2-4; D is perhaps TRBD1 (6 bases). Germline V gene data show CDR1 as LNHDA and CDR2 as SQIVND (reference sequence). This CDR3 has 11 amino acids. Deletions cut 6 bases from V and 11 bases from J, with 11 bases between. The CDR3 reads CASSSGTLQYF. In nucleotides, the CDR3 is TGTGCCAGTAGCTCCGGGACACTTCAGTACTTC.

Regarding this clone: Other DNA sequences in this specimen translate into the identical CDR3. The V call is TRBV6-1, the J call TRBJ2-5, with D perhaps matching TRBD2 (6 bases). The germline gives CDR1 MNHNS, CDR2 SASEGT. The length of the CDR3 is 14 residues. V was pared by 2 bases and J by 1 base, with 8 bases between. The CDR3 sequence: CASSELGGQETQYF. The CDR3 DNA follows: TGTGCCAGCAGTGAATTGGGGGGCCAAGAGACCCAGTACTTC.

The table lists this clone with a count of one. The chain is built from TRBV9 and TRBJ2-3, with D possibly TRBD2 on 7 matching bases. Germline loops: CDR1 SGDLS, CDR2 YYNGEE. V lost 3 bases and J lost 1, with 12 bases in between. CDR3 size: 15 residues. The CDR3 region is CASSAWGGGTDTQYF. DNA for the CDR3: TGTGCCAGCAGCGCGTGGGGGGGCGGCACAGATACGCAGTATTTT.

This clone was detected only once. V and J are TRBV7-9 and TRBJ2-2, with 13 bases identical to TRBD2. Germline V lookup: CDR1 SEHNR, CDR2 FQNEAQ (reference sequence). Unmatched junction bases numbered 7, after V lost 4 bases and J lost 8 bases. This CDR3 is built from 16 residues. CDR3 loop: CASSSPTSGRTGELFF. The DNA of the CDR3 is TGTGCCAGCAGCTCCCCGACTAGCGGGAGGACAGGGGAGCTGTTTTTT. Filled out from reference TRBV7-9 and TRBJ2-2, the complete variable domain reads DTGVSQNPRHKITKRGQNVTFRCDPISEHNRLYWYRQTLGQGPEFLTYFQNEAQLEKSRLLSDRFSAERPKGSFSTLEIQRTEQGDSAMYLCASSSPTSGRTGELFFGEGSRLTVL.

About this clone itself: Within the sample, other DNA sequences also encode this same CDR3. V gene TRBV4-1 combines with J gene TRBJ1-4, with D uncertain. Trimming took off 4 bases at V and 8 bases at J, with 11 bases between the two ends. Germline-derived CDR1 and CDR2 are MGHRA and YSYEKL. This CDR3 region has 13 residues. The CDR3 protein is CASSPVRGEKLFF. DNA for the CDR3: TGCGCCAGCAGCCCAGTGAGAGGCGAAAAACTGTTTTTT.

The rearrangement links TRBV7-9 to TRBJ2-1, with 11 bases fitting TRBD2. Germline CDR1 is SEHNR and CDR2 is FQNEAQ (reference sequence). The V gene end was trimmed by 5 bases and the J gene end by 7 bases; junction bases not matched to a gene: 7. This CDR3 has 15 amino acids. The CDR3 DNA reads TGTGCCAGCAGCCCACTAGCGGGGGTTTGGAATGAGCAGTTCTTC. Its protein product is CASSPLAGVWNEQFF.

With regard to this clone: Distinct nucleotide sequences in the sample also encode this CDR3. The V call is TRBV6-5, the J call TRBJ1-1; possible D gene TRBD1, 5 bases. The CDR3 has 12 residues. The germline V and J ends were trimmed by 8 bases and 4 bases, with 11 bases remaining between them. Germline loops: CDR1 MNHEY, CDR2 SVGAGI. DNA of the CDR3: TGTGCCAGCTCGGGGGGGTCCACTGAAGCTTTCTTT. Amino acids: CASSGGSTEAFF.

This clone appeared once. V is TRBV6-6 and J is TRBJ2-7; TRBD1 agrees at 9 bases. This CDR3 contains 15 residues. Germline values: CDR1 MNHNY, CDR2 SVGAGI (reference sequence). Trimming at V came to 7 bases and at J to 5 bases, leaving 12 bases not matched to a gene. The CDR3: CASNNPGQGFHEQYF. As DNA, the CDR3 is TGTGCCAGCAACAACCCGGGACAGGGATTCCACGAGCAGTACTTC.

This CDR3 reads CASSQEIASYNEQFF. The DNA for the CDR3 is TGCGCCAGCAGCCAAGAGATTGCTTCGTACAATGAGCAGTTCTTC. This sequence joins TRBV4-3 and TRBJ2-1; D not certain. V lost 0 bases to trimming and J lost 4 bases, with 10 bases between them. Germline V gene data show CDR1 as LGHNA and CDR2 as YSLEER. There are 15 residues in the CDR3.

The chain links TRBV7-3 to TRBJ2-5, with D perhaps matching TRBD1 or TRBD2 (5 bases each). This CDR3 spans 13 amino acids. Trimming removed 5 bases at V and 5 bases at J, with 12 bases between. The germline gives CDR1 SGHTA, CDR2 FQGTGA. The CDR3 is CASSNTWGETQYF. CDR3 DNA: TGTGCCAGCAGCAATACCTGGGGGGAGACCCAGTACTTC.

This chain uses TRBV6-5 with TRBJ1-2; maybe TRBD1 (5 bases). The CDR3 has 14 residues. CDR1 is MNHEY and CDR2 is SVGAGI in the germline V gene. The V end was cut by 5 bases, the J end by 6 bases, with 16 bases between. The CDR3 spells CASSPMGRGDGYTF. The DNA of the CDR3 is TGTGCCAGCAGTCCTATGGGGAGGGGAGATGGCTACACCTTC.

The chain uses TRBV7-9 and TRBJ1-6; TRBD1 aligns across 7 bases. With V trimmed by 4 bases and J by 6 bases, 9 bases remained unmatched. Germline-derived CDR1 and CDR2 are SEHNR and FQNEAQ (reference sequence). CDR3 size: 16 residues. The CDR3: CASSYWGGQPNSPLHF. In DNA, the CDR3 is TGTGCCAGCAGCTATTGGGGGGGACAGCCTAATTCACCCCTCCACTTT.

The V call is TRBV7-2, the J call TRBJ2-5; a possible D gene is TRBD2 (6 bases). The CDR3 covers 17 residues. Germline V CDR1 and CDR2: SGHTA, FQGNSA. Between the trimmed V and J ends, which lost 1 base and 4 bases, there was a span of 19 bases. The CDR3 sequence is CASSLGPGAQEGETQYF. As DNA, the CDR3 is TGTGCCAGCAGCTTAGGACCGGGAGCCCAAGAGGGAGAGACCCAGTACTTC.

The J gene is TRBJ2-2, the V gene TRBV10-3; D is possibly TRBD2 (6 bases). The germline gives CDR1 ENHRY, CDR2 SYGVKD. Trimming left V 5 bases short and J 0 bases short, with 25 bases between. The CDR3 spans 20 residues. The CDR3 protein is CAISPSGHEGTPANTGELFF. In nucleotides, the CDR3 is TGTGCCATCAGTCCTTCCGGACACGAGGGGACTCCCGCGAACACCGGGGAGCTGTTTTTT.

V and J are TRBV6-1 and TRBJ2-5; the D gene is possibly TRBD2 (6 bases). V lost 4 bases and J lost 4, with 10 bases in between. The CDR3 contains 13 residues. Germline CDR1 is MNHNS and CDR2 is SASEGT. CDR3 residues: CASSALAIETQYF. In nucleotides, the CDR3 is TGTGCCAGCAGTGCTCTAGCGATAGAGACCCAGTACTTC.

Comment on this clone: The same CDR3 arises from other DNA sequences in this sample as well. The chain recombines TRBV7-9 with TRBJ1-4; D unclear. This CDR3 has 12 residues. Trimming removed 3 bases from V and 7 bases from J, with 6 bases in between. CDR1 and CDR2 (germline): SEHNR, FQNEAQ (reference sequence). CDR3 protein: CASSFLGEKLFF. CDR3 in DNA: TGTGCCAGCAGCTTCCTCGGTGAAAAACTGTTTTTT.

As to this clone: This same CDR3 is encoded by further DNA sequences in the sample. The chain is built from TRBV5-4 and TRBJ1-2, with TRBD1 as a possible D gene (6 bases). Germline V lookup: CDR1 SGHNT, CDR2 YYREEE (reference sequence). Deletions cut 2 bases from V and 6 bases from J, with 11 bases between. The CDR3 length is 13 residues. The CDR3 loop is CASSFTGSDGYTF. CDR3 nucleotide sequence: TGTGCCAGCAGCTTTACAGGGAGCGATGGCTACACCTTC.

The rearrangement links TRBV4-1 to TRBJ2-7, with 9 bases identical to TRBD2. CDR3 length: 15 amino acids. CDR1 is MGHRA, CDR2 YSYEKL, per germline. Trimming took 0 bases from V and 3 from J; bases not matched to a gene: 3. The CDR3 nucleotides are TGCGCCAGCAGCCAAGAGGTACTAGCGGGCTACGAGCAGTACTTC. As protein: CASSQEVLAGYEQYF.

The V and J genes are TRBV5-4 and TRBJ2-3; D possibly corresponds to TRBD1 (5 bases). The V and J ends lost 0 bases and 4 bases respectively, with 12 bases between them. The CDR3 covers 15 residues. Germline V CDR1 and CDR2: SGHNT, YYREEE (reference sequence). This CDR3 is CASSLGWGGADTQYF. The CDR3 region has the DNA TGTGCCAGCAGCTTGGGGTGGGGCGGCGCAGATACGCAGTATTTT.

The gene calls are TRBV6-5 and TRBJ2-5, with 9 bases aligning to TRBD2. The CDR3 extends over 15 amino acids. The germline gives CDR1 MNHEY, CDR2 SVGAGI. V gave up 6 bases and J gave up 5 bases; unmatched junction bases: 10. CDR3 nucleotide sequence: TGTGCCAGCAGAACCGGGACTAGCCCCCATGAGACCCAGTACTTC. Amino acids: CASRTGTSPHETQYF.